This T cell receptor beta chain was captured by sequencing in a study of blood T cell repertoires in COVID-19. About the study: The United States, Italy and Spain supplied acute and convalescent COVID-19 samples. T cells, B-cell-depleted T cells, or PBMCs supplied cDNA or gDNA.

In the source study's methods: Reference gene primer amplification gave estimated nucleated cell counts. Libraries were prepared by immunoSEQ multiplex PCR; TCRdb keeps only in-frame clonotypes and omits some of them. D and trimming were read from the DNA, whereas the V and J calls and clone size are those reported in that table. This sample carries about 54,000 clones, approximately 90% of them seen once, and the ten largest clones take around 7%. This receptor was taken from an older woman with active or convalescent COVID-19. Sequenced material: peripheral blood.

The CDR3 reads CSVVAGSYEQYF. CDR3 bases: TGCAGCGTTGTTGCCGGGTCCTACGAGCAGTACTTC. The rearrangement joins TRBV29-1 to TRBJ2-7; no clear D. The germline V and J ends were trimmed by 4 bases and 1 base, with 8 bases remaining between them. The CDR3 has 12 residues. CDR1 and CDR2 (germline): SQVTM, ANQGSEA.